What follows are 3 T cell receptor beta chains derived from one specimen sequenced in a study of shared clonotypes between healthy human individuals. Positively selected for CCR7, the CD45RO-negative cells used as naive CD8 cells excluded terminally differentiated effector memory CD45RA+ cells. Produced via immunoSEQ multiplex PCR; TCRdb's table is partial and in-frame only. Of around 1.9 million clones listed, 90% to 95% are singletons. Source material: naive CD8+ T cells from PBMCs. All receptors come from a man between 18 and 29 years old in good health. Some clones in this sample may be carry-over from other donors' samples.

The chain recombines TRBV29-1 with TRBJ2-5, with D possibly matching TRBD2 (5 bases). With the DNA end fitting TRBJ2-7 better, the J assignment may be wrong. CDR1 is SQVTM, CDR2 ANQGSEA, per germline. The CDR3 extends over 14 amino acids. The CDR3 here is CSVEAGIGPYEQYF. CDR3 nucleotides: TGCAGCGTTGAAGCGGGAATAGGGCCCTACGAGCAGTACTTC.

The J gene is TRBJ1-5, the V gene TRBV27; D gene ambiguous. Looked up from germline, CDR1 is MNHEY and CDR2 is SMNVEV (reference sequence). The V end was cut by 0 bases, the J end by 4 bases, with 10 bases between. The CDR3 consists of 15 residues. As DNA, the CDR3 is TGTGCCAGCAGTTTATCCCTCGAGTTAAATCAGCCCCAGCATTTT. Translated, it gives CASSLSLELNQPQHF.

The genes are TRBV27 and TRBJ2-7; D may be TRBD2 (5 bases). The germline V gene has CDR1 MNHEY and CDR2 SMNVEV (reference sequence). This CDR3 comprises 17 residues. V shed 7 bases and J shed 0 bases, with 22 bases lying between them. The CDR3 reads CASTPVGKAESSYEQYF. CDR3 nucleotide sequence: TGTGCCAGCACCCCCGTCGGCAAAGCGGAGAGCTCCTACGAGCAGTACTTC.